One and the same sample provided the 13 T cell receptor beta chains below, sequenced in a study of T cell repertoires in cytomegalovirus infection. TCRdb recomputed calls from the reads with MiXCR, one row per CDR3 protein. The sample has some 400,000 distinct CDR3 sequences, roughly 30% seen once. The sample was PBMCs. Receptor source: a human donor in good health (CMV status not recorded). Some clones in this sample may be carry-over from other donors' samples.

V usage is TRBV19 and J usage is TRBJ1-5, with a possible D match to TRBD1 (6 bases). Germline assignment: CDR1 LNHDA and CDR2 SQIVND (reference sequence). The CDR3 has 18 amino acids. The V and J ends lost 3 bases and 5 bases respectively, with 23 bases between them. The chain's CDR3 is CASSIWGGEGFADQPQHF. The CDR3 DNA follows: TGTGCCAGTAGTATTTGGGGGGGCGAAGGATTCGCGGATCAGCCCCAGCATTTT.

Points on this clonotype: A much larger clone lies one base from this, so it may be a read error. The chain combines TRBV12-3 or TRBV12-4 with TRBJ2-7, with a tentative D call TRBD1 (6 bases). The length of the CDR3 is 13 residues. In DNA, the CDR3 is TGTGCCAGCAGTTTGGCAGGGGTCTACGAGCAGCACTTC. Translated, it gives CASSLAGVYEQHF.

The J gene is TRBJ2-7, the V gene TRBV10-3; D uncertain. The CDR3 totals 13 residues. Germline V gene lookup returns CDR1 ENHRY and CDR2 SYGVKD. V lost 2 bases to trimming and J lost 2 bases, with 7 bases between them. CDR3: CAISELSPYEQYF. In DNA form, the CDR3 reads TGTGCCATCAGTGAGCTGTCACCCTACGAGCAGTACTTC.

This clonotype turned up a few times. CDR3 in amino acids: CASSSIRTGTIGEQYF. CDR3 nucleotides: TGTGCCAGCAGCTCGATACGGACAGGGACAATAGGCGAGCAGTACTTC. The chain employs TRBV7-4 and TRBJ2-7; 8 positions agree with TRBD1. V gave up 4 bases and J gave up 6 bases; unmatched junction bases: 14. Germline values: CDR1 SGHVT, CDR2 SQSDAQ. The CDR3 runs to 16 residues.

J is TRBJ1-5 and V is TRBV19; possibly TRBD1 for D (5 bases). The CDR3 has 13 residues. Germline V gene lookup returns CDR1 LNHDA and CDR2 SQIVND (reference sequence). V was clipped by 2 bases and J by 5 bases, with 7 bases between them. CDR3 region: CASSIRGDQPQHF. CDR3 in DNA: TGTGCCAGTAGTATAAGGGGTGATCAGCCCCAGCATTTT.

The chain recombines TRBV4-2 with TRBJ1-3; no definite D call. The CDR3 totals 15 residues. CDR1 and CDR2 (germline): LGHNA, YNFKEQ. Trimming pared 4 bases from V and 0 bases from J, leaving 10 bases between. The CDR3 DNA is TGTGCCAGCAGCCCCTCCCACAGCTCTGGAAACACCATATATTTT. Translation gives CASSPSHSSGNTIYF.

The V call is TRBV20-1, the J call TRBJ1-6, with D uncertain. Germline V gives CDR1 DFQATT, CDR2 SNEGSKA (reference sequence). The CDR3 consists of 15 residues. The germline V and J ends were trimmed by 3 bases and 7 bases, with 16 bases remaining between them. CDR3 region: CSASPGLVLNSPLHF. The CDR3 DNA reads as TGCAGTGCTAGCCCCGGATTGGTCCTAAATTCACCCCTCCACTTT.

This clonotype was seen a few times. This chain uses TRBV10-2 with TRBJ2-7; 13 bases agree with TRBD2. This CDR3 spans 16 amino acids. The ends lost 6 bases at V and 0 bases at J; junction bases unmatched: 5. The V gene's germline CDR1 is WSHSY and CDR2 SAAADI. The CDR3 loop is CASSEGLAGDSYEQYF. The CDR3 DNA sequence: TGCGCCAGCAGCGAAGGACTAGCGGGGGACTCCTACGAGCAGTACTTC.

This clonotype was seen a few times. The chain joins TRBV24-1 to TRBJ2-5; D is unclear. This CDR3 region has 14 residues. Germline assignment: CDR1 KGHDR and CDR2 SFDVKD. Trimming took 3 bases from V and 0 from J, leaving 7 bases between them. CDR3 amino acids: CATSDQGNQETQYF. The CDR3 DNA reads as TGTGCCACCAGTGATCAAGGCAACCAAGAGACCCAGTACTTC.

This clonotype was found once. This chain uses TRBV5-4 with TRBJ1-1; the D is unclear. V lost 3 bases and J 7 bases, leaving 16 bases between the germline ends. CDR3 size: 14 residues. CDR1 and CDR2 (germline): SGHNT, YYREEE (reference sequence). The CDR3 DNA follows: TGTGCCAGCAGCTCCTGGGGAGCCAGCAATGAAGCTTTCTTT. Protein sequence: CASSSWGASNEAFF.

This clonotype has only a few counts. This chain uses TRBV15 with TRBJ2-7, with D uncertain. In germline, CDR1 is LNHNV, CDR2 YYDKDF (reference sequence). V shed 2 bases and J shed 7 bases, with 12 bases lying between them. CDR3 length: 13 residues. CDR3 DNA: TGTGCCACCAGCAGAACACAAGATCGGGAGCAGTACTTC. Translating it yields CATSRTQDREQYF.

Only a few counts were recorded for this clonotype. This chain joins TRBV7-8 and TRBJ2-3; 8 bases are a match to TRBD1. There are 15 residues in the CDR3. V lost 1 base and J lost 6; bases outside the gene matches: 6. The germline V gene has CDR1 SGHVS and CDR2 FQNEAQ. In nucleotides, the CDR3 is TGTGCCAGCAGCTTAGACAGGGGGGTGGGGGATACGCAGTATTTT. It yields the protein CASSLDRGVGDTQYF. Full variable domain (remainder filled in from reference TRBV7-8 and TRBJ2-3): GAGVSQSPRYKVAKRGQDVALRCDPISGHVSLFWYQQALGQGPEFLTYFQNEAQLDKSGLPSDRFFAERPEGSVSTLKIQRTQQEDSAVYLCASSLDRGVGDTQYFGPGTRLTVL.

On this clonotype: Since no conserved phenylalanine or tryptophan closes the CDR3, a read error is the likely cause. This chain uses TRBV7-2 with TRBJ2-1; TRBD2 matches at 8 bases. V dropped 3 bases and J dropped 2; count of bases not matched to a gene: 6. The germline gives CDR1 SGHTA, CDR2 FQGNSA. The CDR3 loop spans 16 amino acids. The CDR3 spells CASSLESGRPYNEQFL. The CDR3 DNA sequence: TGTGCCAGCAGCTTGGAAAGCGGGAGACCCTACAATGAGCAGTTCTTA.